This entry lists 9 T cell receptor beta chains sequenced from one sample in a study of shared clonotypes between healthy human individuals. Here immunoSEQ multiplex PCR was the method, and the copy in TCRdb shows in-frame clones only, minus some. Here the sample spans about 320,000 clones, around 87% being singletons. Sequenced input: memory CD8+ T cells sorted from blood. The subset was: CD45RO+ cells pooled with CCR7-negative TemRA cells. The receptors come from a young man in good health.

The CDR3 coding sequence is TGCGCCAGCAGCTTCCGGAGTAGCGGGGGAACCGGGGAGCTGTTTTTT. It specifies CASSFRSSGGTGELFF. The rearrangement uses TRBV4-1 and TRBJ2-2; 9 bases map to TRBD2. With V trimmed by 5 bases and J by 5 bases, 9 bases remained unmatched. The V gene's germline CDR1 is MGHRA and CDR2 YSYEKL. The CDR3 loop spans 16 amino acids.

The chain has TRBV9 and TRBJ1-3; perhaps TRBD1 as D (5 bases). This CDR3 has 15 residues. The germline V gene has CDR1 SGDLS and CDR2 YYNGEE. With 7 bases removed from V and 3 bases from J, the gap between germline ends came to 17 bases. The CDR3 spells CASSFGGMGGNTIYF. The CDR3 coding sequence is TGTGCCAGCTCCTTCGGGGGAATGGGTGGAAACACCATATATTTT.

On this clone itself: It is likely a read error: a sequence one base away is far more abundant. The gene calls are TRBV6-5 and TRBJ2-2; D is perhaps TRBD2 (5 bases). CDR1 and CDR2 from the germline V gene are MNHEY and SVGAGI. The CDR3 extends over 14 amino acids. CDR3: CASSSGSNTGELLF. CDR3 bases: TGTGCCAGCAGTTCCGGATCTAACACCGGGGAGCTGCTTTTT.

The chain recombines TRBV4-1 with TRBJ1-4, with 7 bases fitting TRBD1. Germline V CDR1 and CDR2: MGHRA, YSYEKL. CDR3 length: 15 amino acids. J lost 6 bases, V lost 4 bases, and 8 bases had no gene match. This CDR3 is CASSLADREDEKLFF. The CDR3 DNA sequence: TGCGCCAGCAGCCTTGCCGACAGGGAGGATGAAAAACTGTTTTTT.

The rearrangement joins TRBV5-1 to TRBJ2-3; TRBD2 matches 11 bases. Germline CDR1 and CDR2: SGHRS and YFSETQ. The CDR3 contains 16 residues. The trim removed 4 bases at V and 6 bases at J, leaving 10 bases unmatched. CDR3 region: CASSRKTSGSPDTQYF. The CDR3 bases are TGCGCCAGCAGCCGAAAAACTAGCGGGAGTCCGGATACGCAGTATTTT.

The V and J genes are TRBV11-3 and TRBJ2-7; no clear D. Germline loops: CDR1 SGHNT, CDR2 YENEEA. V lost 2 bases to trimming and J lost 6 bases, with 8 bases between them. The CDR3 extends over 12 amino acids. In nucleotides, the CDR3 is TGTGCCAGCAGCTTATTCCCCTCCGAGCAGTACTTC. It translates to CASSLFPSEQYF. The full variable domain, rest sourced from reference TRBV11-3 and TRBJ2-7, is EAGVVQSPRYKIIEKKQPVAFWCNPISGHNTLYWYLQNLGQGPELLIRYENEEAVDDSQLPKDRFSAERLKGVDSTLKIQPAELGDSAVYLCASSLFPSEQYFGPGTRLTVT.

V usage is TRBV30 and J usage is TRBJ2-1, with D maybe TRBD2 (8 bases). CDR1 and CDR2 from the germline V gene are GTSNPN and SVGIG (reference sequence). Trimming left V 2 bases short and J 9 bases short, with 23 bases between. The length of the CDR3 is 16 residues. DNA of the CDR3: TGTGCCTGGAGTCGACAGGGACTAGTCGGGTCTAGTGAGCAGTTCTTC. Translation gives CAWSRQGLVGSSEQFF. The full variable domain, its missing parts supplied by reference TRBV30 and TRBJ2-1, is SQTIHQWPATLVQPVGSPLSLECTVEGTSNPNLYWYRQAAGRGLQLLFYSVGIGQISSEVPQNLSASRPQDRQFILSSKKLLLSDSGFYLCAWSRQGLVGSSEQFFGPGTRLTVL.

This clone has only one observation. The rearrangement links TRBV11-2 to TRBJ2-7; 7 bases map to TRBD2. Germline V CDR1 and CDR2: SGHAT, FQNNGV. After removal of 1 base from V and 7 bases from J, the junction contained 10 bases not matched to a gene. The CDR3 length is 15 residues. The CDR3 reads CASSLVGGGLWEQYF. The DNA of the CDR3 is TGTGCCAGCAGCTTAGTTGGCGGGGGTCTGTGGGAGCAGTACTTC.

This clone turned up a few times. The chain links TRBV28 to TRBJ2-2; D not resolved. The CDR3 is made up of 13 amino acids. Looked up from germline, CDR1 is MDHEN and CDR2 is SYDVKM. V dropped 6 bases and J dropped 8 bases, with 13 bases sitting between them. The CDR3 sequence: CASRVVQGGELFF. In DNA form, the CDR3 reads TGTGCCAGCAGAGTTGTACAAGGGGGGGAGCTGTTTTTT.